This T cell receptor (beta chain) was obtained from a study of shared clonotypes between healthy human individuals. Study-wide points: Only blood was sampled; tissue repertoires likely differ.

Execution of the assay was at deep level. TCRdb's copy holds only in-frame clones and misses some; the assay was immunoSEQ multiplex PCR. The profile shows around 530,000 clones, roughly four fifths of them singletons. Germline CDR1 is GTSNPN and CDR2 is SVGIG (reference sequence). CDR3 length: 13 residues. The V and J ends lost 2 bases and 4 bases respectively, with 9 bases between them. Note on this clone: The target antigen is unknown.

Sequencing used PBMCs. J is TRBJ1-3 and V is TRBV30; tentatively, D is TRBD1 (5 bases). The TCR sequence derives from a woman between 35 and 50 years old in good health. Some clones in this sample may be carry-over from other donors' samples. CDR3 in DNA: TGTGCCTGGAGTAGGCGGGGGGGAAACACCATATATTTT. Translated: CAWSRRGGNTIYF.